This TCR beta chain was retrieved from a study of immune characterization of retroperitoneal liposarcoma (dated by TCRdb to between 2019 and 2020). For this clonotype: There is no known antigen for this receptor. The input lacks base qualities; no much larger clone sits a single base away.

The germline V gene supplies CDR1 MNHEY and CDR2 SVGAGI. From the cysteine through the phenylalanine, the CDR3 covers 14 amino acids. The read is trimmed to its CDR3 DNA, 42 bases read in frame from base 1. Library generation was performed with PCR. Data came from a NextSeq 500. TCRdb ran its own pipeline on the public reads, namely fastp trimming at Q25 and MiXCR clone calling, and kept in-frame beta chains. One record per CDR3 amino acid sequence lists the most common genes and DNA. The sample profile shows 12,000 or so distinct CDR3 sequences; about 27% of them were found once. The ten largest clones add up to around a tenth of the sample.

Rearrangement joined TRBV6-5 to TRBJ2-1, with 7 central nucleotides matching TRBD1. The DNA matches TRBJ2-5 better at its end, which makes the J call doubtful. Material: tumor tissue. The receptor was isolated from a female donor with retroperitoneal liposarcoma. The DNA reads TGTGCCAGCAGTCCCGGACAGGTACAAGAGACCCAGTACTTC. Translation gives CASSPGQVQETQYF.